This paragraph covers one TCR beta chain sequence. This clone showed up just a few times. The target of this receptor is not known. Base qualities are not at hand, and no much larger clone is one base apart. Trimmed from V: 2 bases; trimmed from J: 8 bases; junction bases lacking a gene match: 9. Including cysteine and phenylalanine, the CDR3 has 15 amino acids. Kept here is only the CDR3 DNA, which spans 45 bases and is read in frame from base 1. CDR1 and CDR2 (SGDLS, YYNGEE) derive from the germline V gene. The cohort was made up of 666 healthy bone marrow donors. At the time of sampling, every cohort member was nominally healthy, though immune exposures that went unrecorded were likely present. The donor was CMV seronegative and belonged to the group of under 400 seronegative cohort members. Each donor provided a peripheral blood sample, and peripheral blood mononuclear cells were used for TCR beta sequencing. The Qiagen DNeasy Blood Extraction Kit was used to extract genomic DNA from the blood cell samples.

The library was made by the immunoSEQ multiplex PCR assay. For the multiplex PCR, a mixture combining 60 forward primers for TCR Vbeta segments and 13 reverse primers for TCR Jbeta segments was used. The CDR3 region of rearranged TCR beta genes was amplified from genomic DNA with a multiplex PCR assay. The Illumina HiSeq System was used to sequence the amplified TCR beta libraries as 87-base-pair reads. Per the source publication's procedure: Across the 700 or so repertoires, a later analysis counted around 80 million unique TCR beta chains, roughly 11 million of which were shared by at least two donors. A nearest-neighbor algorithm error-corrected the raw reads and collapsed the reads into unique sequences, merging closely related sequences to remove PCR and sequencing errors. CDR3 sequences were aligned to IMGT reference sequences to assign V, D and J gene segments. For a sequence to be retained, a match of at least six nucleotides to both a V gene segment and a J gene segment was required. Rearrangements were classified as productive when the CDR3 lacked stop codons and remained in frame with V and J, and all other rearrangements were classified as non-productive. Following IMGT convention, CDR3 was defined as the stretch from the second conserved V-encoded cysteine to the conserved J-encoded phenylalanine. In an earlier analysis of 500 to 650 of the donors, sequences lacking an unambiguous match to a single V gene segment were excluded. In an earlier analysis of approximately 610 of the donors, V segments were called functional above 56.7% productive rearrangements and were called segregating when the between-donor standard deviation exceeded 5%. A statistical classification framework was developed to diagnose cytomegalovirus status using the catalog of TCR beta chain sequences. In a later analysis, TCR nucleotide sequences were compared against IMGT/GENE-DB human TR gene sequences so that V and J genes could be assigned. Using the TCRdist pipeline, a later analysis assigned CDR3 sequences along with most-parsimonious VDJ recombination scenarios. A later analysis defined each TCR beta chain by its CDR3 amino acid sequence plus V-gene family, and excluded reads lacking a unique V-gene family. In a later analysis, 450 to 600 highly shared, low-generation-probability nucleotide sequences were removed to address suspected cross-contamination and a sequencing artifact. A later analysis calculated a clonal expansion index for each public chain from normalized within-repertoire ranks of inferred template counts. Generation probabilities in a later analysis came from a VDJ recombination model fitted to out-of-frame rearrangements, and those results were checked against IGoR. Hypergeometric tests were used in a later analysis to score TCR-TCR, TCR-HLA and TCR-CMV co-occurrence, with a repertoire-size bias correction applied to the TCR pairs. A later analysis estimated false discovery rates by permuting HLA or CMV assignments 20 times. In a later analysis, co-occurring TCRs were grouped with DBSCAN, and TCRdist sequence similarity was added when clustering was performed within HLA-allele-positive subsets. Repertoires with fewer than 30,000 or more than 120,000 public chains, plus five repertoires with anomalous nucleotide sharing, were excluded from co-occurrence clustering. TCRdb re-hosts the immuneACCESS table, in-frame sequences only. Its copies lack some clones; in the studies checked, an unresolved V gene accounts for under half of them, and the cause for the rest is not known. That table gives V, J and clone size, and the DNA gave D and trimming. This sample comprises around 110,000 clones, roughly 9.9% of them detected only once. Less than 4% of the sample rests with the top ten.

This sample was taken from a study of cytomegalovirus exposure and HLA in healthy donors (dated by TCRdb to between 2016 and 2019). General notes on the study: According to an earlier analysis of 450 to 650 of the donors, about 179 million T cells yielded over 100 million unique TCR beta sequences and about 300 Gb of sequence data. To study patterns of TCR occurrence, a later analysis re-analyzed previously published TCR beta repertoires from around 670 donors and added high-resolution HLA genotyping. In addition to the first cohort of several hundred subjects, a separate validation cohort of 130 or so different subjects was used. Of the roughly 400 genotyped donors, over 65% fell in the genetic ancestry cluster associated with self-reported Caucasian donors. The study aimed to test whether signatures of past pathogen exposure could be identified by cataloging public T cell receptors. Every repertoire in the discovery cohort had been generated on one and the same sequencing platform. Roughly 300 gigabases of sequencing data and around 80 million unique TCR sequences made up an early release that covered several hundred HLA-typed donors. In the later analysis, no new phenotypic data were used to find candidate immune exposures; instead, reliance was placed on TCR beta sequences and their occurrence across donors. The number of donors typed differed by locus, with 629-630 for A, B, C, DRB1 and DQB1, around 560 for DQA1, nearly 610 for DPA1, and some 440 for DPB1. Among about 390 genotyped donors of the cohort, an average of approximately 230,000 unique TCR beta nucleotide sequences were sequenced per donor, about a sixth of them non-productive. HLA typing included class I and class II loci at four-digit resolution. In an earlier analysis of around 540 of the donors, high-throughput TCR beta sequencing was used to judge whether each TCR beta V gene segment behaved as functional or pseudogenic. To predict cytomegalovirus infection status, the study combined high-throughput TCR immunosequencing, statistical association of individual TCRs with disease status, and machine learning. Donor age, sex, ethnicity and CMV serostatus were compiled alongside the repertoire data. A later genetic analysis took genome-wide SNP genotypes for about 65% of the 666 donors and used that subset as a discovery cohort. Roughly five DR-DQ haplotypes were handled as single units for association and clustering, since linkage in the cohort was strong. The study profiled the T cell repertoires of 500 to 800 subjects by immunosequencing and related them to cytomegalovirus serostatus. Overall study outcomes, separate from this receptor: Strong co-occurrence of HLA alleles, especially DR and DQ, made assigning TCR associations to individual alleles difficult. In a later analysis, most CMV-associated TCR beta chains were found to appear HLA-restricted, with HLA associations seemingly driven largely by CMV exposure. In an earlier analysis of around 600 of the donors, most TCR beta V segments appeared in productive rearrangements about 90% or about 30% of the time, broadly matching IMGT annotations. In a later analysis, around 17,000 TCR beta sequences were associated with specific HLA alleles at a false discovery rate of 0.05. Because the 87-base-pair reads could not distinguish some IMGT-functional V segments, including TRBV6-2 and TRBV6-3, those segments were excluded. In a later genetic analysis, fewer N-insertions in productive TCRs were reported among donors in an Asian-associated ancestry cluster than the approximately 630-donor mean. Some 15 rarely observed V segments, including chromosome 9 orphons, were excluded from the earlier analysis of about 610 of the donors because counts were too low. In a later analysis, HLA-associated TCR beta chains showed more clonal expansion and lower generation probabilities than non-associated chains that were equally common. According to a later analysis, parvovirus B19, influenza, CMV and Epstein-Barr virus appeared linked to several top co-occurrence clusters. This cohort had only TCR beta chains sequenced, and the lack of alpha or paired-chain data limited which features could be detected. Roughly uniform sequencing depth across donors was assumed in presence/absence analyses, although this assumption may not hold. Because HLA typing was missing for some donors at each locus, association tests included only the typed subset. The sequencing pipeline was judged likely to have produced a cluster of highly shared sequence variants as a technical artifact. The classifier was reported to diagnose cytomegalovirus status with high specificity and sensitivity in both the original cohort and the validation cohort. According to the authors, the approach could potentially be generalized to other disease states and immunological phenotypes. Across donors, most TCR sequences were observed very rarely, whereas some public TCRs were present in many individuals. The study gave a list of about 170 TCR beta chains associated with cytomegalovirus. In vitro tests confirmed that a few of the cytomegalovirus-associated TCR beta chains recognize cytomegalovirus antigens. A later genetic analysis associated a missense DCLRE1C variant with V-gene and J-gene trimming of TCR beta chains, and an independent cohort replicated the association. In a later analysis, TCR association rates were found to vary across HLA loci, with the most associated TCRs seen for DRB1 alleles and the fewest for HLA-C alleles. A further reported finding was that TCR beta sequences accurately predicted the HLA-A and HLA-B alleles for most subjects in the first cohort. For the cohort, immune exposure information was limited to CMV serostatus. Linkage disequilibrium might explain the correlated functional status among segregating V segments, but an unknown experimental factor could not be ruled out.

This TCR derives from a man aged 25 to 40 in good health and CMV-seronegative. The chain is assembled from TRBV9 and TRBJ1-4; TRBD1 aligns with 7 central bases. Sequences were obtained from PBMCs. The CDR3 here reads CASSVREGRGEKLFF. The nucleotide sequence reads as follows: TGTGCCAGCAGCGTCCGCGAGGGCAGGGGGGAAAAACTGTTTTTT. With the rest looked up from the reference TRBV9 and TRBJ1-4 genes rather than sequenced, the full variable domain is DSGVTQTPKHLITATGQRVTLRCSPRSGDLSVYWYQQSLDQGLQFLIQYYNGEERAKGNILERFSAQQFPDLHSELNLSSLELGDSALYFCASSVREGRGEKLFFGSGTQLSVL.